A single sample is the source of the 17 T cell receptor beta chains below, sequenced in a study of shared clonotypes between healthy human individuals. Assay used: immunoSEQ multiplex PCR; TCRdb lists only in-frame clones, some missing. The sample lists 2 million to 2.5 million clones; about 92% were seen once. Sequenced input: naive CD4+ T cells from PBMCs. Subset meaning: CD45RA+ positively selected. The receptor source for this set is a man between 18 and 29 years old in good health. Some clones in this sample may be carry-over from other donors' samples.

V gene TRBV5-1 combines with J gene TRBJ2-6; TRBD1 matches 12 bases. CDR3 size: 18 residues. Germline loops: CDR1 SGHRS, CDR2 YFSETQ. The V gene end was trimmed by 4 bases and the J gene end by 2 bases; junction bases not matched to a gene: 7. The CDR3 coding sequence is TGCGCCAGCAGCCCGACCGGGACAGGGGGCACTGGGGCCAACGTCCTGACTTTC. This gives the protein CASSPTGTGGTGANVLTF.

This CDR3 reads CASSPVPWREAYNEQFF. DNA for the CDR3: TGTGCCAGCAGCCCGGTCCCTTGGCGGGAGGCCTACAATGAGCAGTTCTTC. The rearrangement uses TRBV27 and TRBJ2-1, with 8 positions matching TRBD2. Germline lookup yields CDR1 MNHEY and CDR2 SMNVEV (reference sequence). The CDR3 is 17 amino acids. V gave up 6 bases and J gave up 2 bases; unmatched junction bases: 12.

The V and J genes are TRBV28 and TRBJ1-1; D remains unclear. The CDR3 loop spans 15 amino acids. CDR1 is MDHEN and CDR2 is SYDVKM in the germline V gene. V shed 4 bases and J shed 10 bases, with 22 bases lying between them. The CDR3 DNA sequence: TGTGCCAGCAGTTCGCGGTCCGGGAGTCCTGGTGGAGCTTTCTTT. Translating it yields CASSSRSGSPGGAFF.

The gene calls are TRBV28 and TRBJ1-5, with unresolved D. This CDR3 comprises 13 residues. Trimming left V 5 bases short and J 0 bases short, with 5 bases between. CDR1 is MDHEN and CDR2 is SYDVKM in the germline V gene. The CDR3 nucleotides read TGTGCCAGCAGTCACGATAGCAATCAGCCCCAGCATTTT. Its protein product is CASSHDSNQPQHF.

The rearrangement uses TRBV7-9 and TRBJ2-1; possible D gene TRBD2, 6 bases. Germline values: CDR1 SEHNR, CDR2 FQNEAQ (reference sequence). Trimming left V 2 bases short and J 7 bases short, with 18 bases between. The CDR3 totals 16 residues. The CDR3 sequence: CASSLYAGPGKNEQFF. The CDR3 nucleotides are TGTGCCAGCAGCTTATACGCGGGGCCAGGGAAGAATGAGCAGTTCTTC.

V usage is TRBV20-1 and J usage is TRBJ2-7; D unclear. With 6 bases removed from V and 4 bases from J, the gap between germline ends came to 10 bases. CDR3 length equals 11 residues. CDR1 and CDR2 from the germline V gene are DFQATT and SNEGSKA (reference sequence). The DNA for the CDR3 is TGCAGTGCATCCGCTAGATACGAGCAGTACTTC. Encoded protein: CSASARYEQYF.

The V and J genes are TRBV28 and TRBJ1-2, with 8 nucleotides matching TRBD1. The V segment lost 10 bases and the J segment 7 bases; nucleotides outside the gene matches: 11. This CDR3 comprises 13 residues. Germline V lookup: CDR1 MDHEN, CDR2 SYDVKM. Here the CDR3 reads CATYFGTGAGYTF. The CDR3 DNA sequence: TGTGCCACCTACTTCGGGACAGGCGCTGGCTACACCTTC.

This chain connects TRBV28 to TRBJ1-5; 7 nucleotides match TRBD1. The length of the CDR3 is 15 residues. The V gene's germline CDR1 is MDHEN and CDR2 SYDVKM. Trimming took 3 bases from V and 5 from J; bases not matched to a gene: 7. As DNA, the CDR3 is TGTGCCAGCAGTTTTCGCAGGGGGATCGATCAGCCCCAGCATTTT. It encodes CASSFRRGIDQPQHF.

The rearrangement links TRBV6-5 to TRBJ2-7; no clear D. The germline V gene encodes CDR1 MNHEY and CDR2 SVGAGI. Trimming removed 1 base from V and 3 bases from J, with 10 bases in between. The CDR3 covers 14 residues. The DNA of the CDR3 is TGTGCCAGCAGTTACTTGGATACGGTCTACGAGCAGTACTTC. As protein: CASSYLDTVYEQYF.

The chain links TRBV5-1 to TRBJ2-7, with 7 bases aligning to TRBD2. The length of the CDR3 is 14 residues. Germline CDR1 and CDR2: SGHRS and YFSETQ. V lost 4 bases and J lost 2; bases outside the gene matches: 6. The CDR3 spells CASSPASGPYEQYF. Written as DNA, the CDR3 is TGCGCCAGCAGCCCAGCTAGCGGCCCCTACGAGCAGTACTTC.

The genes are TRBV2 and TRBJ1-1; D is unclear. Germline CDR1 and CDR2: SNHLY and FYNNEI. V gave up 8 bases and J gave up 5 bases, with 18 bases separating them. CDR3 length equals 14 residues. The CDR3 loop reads CASERATQRTEAFF. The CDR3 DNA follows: TGTGCCAGCGAGCGGGCTACCCAAAGGACTGAAGCTTTCTTT.

This CDR3 is CASRRTVTGEKLFF. CDR3 DNA: TGTGCCAGTAGACGGACAGTGACGGGTGAAAAACTGTTTTTT. V gene TRBV19 combines with J gene TRBJ1-4; possibly TRBD1 for D (6 bases). The CDR3 has 14 amino acids. V was clipped by 6 bases and J by 7 bases, with 15 bases between them. The germline CDR1 and CDR2 sequences are LNHDA and SQIVND (reference sequence).

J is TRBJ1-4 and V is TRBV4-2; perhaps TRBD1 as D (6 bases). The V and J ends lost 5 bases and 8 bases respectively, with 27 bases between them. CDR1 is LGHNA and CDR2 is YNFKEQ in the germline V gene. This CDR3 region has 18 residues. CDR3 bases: TGTGCCAGCAGCGGGACCTCATATGGGGGCGCTTGGAAAGAAAAACTGTTTTTT. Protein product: CASSGTSYGGAWKEKLFF.

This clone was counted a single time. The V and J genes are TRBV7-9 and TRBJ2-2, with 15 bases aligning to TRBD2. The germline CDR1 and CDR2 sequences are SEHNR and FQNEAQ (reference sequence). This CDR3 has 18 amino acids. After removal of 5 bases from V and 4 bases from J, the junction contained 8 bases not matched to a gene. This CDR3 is CASSQRTSGRALTGELFF. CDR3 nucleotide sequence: TGTGCCAGCAGCCAACGGACTAGCGGGAGGGCCCTCACCGGGGAGCTGTTTTTT.

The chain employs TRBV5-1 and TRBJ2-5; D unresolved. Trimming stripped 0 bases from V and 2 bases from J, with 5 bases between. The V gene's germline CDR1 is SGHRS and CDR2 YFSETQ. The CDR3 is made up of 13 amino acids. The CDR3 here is CASSLVTQETQYF. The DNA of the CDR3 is TGCGCCAGCAGCTTGGTGACACAAGAGACCCAGTACTTC. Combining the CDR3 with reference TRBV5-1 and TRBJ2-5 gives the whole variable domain KAGVTQTPRYLIKTRGQQVTLSCSPISGHRSVSWYQQTPGQGLQFLFEYFSETQRNKGNFPGRFSGRQFSNSRSEMNVSTLELGDSALYLCASSLVTQETQYFGPGTRLLVL.

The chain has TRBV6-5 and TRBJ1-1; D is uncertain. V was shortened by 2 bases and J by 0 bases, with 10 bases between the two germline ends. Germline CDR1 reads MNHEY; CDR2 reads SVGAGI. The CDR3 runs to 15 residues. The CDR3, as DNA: TGTGCCAGCAGTTACCTTCCGCTCCTGAACACTGAAGCTTTCTTT. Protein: CASSYLPLLNTEAFF.

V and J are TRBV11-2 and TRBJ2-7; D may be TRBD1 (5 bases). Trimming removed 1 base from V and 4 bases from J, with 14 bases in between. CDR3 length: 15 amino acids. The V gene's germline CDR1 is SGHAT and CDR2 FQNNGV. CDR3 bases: TGTGCCAGCAGCTTAGTTCCAGGACACGGGTACGAGCAGTACTTC. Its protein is CASSLVPGHGYEQYF.